The 17 T cell receptor beta chains below were found in one sample sequenced in a study of vaccination and CD4 T cells after COVID-19. CD4+ T cells that had been cultured provided DNA sequenced with the Oncomine TCR Beta short-read assay. The authors extracted genomic DNA from cultured CD4+ T cells. MiXCR, applied by TCRdb to the PCR reads, yields one record per CDR3 protein. The sample lists approximately 10,000 distinct CDR3 sequences; just under 45% were seen once. Treatment indicated: approximately nine-day PBMC culture with coronavirus spike peptide pools or control peptides (ViraFEST assay). The unexposed donor gave CD4+ T cells before the COVID-19 pandemic (2011-2018). These receptors lack a known antigen. Material: CD4+ T cells from blood, cultured in vitro. The receptors derive from a human donor in good health.

This chain links TRBV4-1 with TRBJ2-7, with 10 positions matching TRBD2. The J segment lost 2 bases and the V segment lost 3 bases, leaving 10 bases of the junction unmatched. This CDR3 spans 17 amino acids. The germline CDR1 and CDR2 sequences are MGHRA and YSYEKL. The CDR3 loop reads CASSHPSGLARPYEQYF. As DNA, the CDR3 is TGCGCCAGCAGCCACCCATCGGGACTAGCGAGACCCTACGAGCAGTACTTC.

The chain couples TRBV6-5 to TRBJ1-2; maybe TRBD1 (5 bases). The CDR3 has 12 amino acids. Germline CDR1 MNHEY, CDR2 SVGAGI. Trimming pared 3 bases from V and 7 bases from J, leaving 9 bases between. The CDR3 DNA reads as TGTGCCAGCAGTTATTCGGGGCTTGGCTACACCTTC. Its translation is CASSYSGLGYTF.

This clonotype was seen only a few times. The chain combines TRBV6-4 with TRBJ2-2; D is unresolved. V dropped 7 bases and J dropped 3 bases, with 12 bases sitting between them. The germline gives CDR1 MRHNA, CDR2 SNTAGT. The CDR3 covers 14 residues. The CDR3 region has the DNA TGTGCCAGCAAGGAGACACTATACACCGGGGAGCTGTTTTTT. Amino acids: CASKETLYTGELFF.

The CDR3 spells CASKRQVLNSPLHF. The CDR3 DNA reads as TGTGCCAGCAAACGACAGGTCCTTAATTCACCCCTCCACTTT. The chain couples TRBV27 to TRBJ1-6; a possible D gene is TRBD1 (6 bases). V lost 7 bases, J lost 6 bases, and 13 bases lay in between. This CDR3 comprises 14 residues. Germline CDR1 is MNHEY and CDR2 is SMNVEV (reference sequence).

The V and J genes are TRBV25-1 and TRBJ2-2, with D possibly being TRBD1 (5 bases). The germline V gene encodes CDR1 MGHDK and CDR2 SYGVNS. The CDR3 runs to 15 residues. V gave up 3 bases and J gave up 5 bases, with 13 bases separating them. The chain's CDR3 is CASSDRAVGTGELFF. CDR3 nucleotide sequence: TGTGCCAGCAGTGACAGGGCAGTAGGGACCGGGGAGCTGTTTTTT. The variable domain in full, completed from reference TRBV25-1 and TRBJ2-2, reads EADIYQTPRYLVIGTGKKITLECSQTMGHDKMYWYQQDPGMELHLIHYSYGVNSTEKGDLSSESTVSRIRTEHFPLTLESARPSHTSQYLCASSDRAVGTGELFFGEGSRLTVL.

The CDR3 DNA sequence: TGTGCCAGCAGTCAAGATAACTACGAGCAGTACTTC. It codes for CASSQDNYEQYF. This chain connects TRBV6-1 to TRBJ2-7; no clear D gene. V was cut by 5 bases and J by 3 bases, with 8 bases left in between. The CDR3 loop spans 12 amino acids. The V gene's germline CDR1 is MNHNS and CDR2 SASEGT.

As to this clonotype: The DNA is left out, because the CDR3 cannot be placed on it with certainty; the CDR3 is given as TCRdb lists it. The chain joins TRBV10-1 to TRBJ2-5; whether TRBD1, the table's D call, matches the DNA was not checked. From its first to its last residue, the CDR3 has 24 amino acids. CDR1 and CDR2 from the germline V gene are WNHNN and SYGVQD (reference sequence). CDR3 sequence reads: CASPNQTSLYFCASSHRGQETQYF.

The gene calls are TRBV27 and TRBJ1-5; D perhaps matches TRBD1 (6 bases). Between the trimmed V and J ends, which lost 4 bases and 8 bases, there was a span of 15 bases. This CDR3 has 14 amino acids. CDR1 and CDR2 (germline): MNHEY, SMNVEV (reference sequence). CDR3 bases: TGTGCCAGCAGTTCGCCGGGGGCCCGGGAGCCCCAGCATTTT. Protein: CASSSPGAREPQHF.

This clonotype was found a few times. The chain joins TRBV6-1 to TRBJ1-1; 8 nucleotides line up with TRBD1. CDR1 MNHNS and CDR2 SASEGT come from the germline V gene. With 6 bases clipped from V and 2 bases from J, the junction kept 11 bases outside the gene matches. This CDR3 spans 16 amino acids. The CDR3 loop is CASSPLPGQANTEAFF. Written as DNA, the CDR3 is TGTGCCAGCAGCCCTTTGCCGGGACAGGCTAACACTGAAGCTTTCTTT.

This sequence joins TRBV29-1 and TRBJ1-1; D remains ambiguous. This CDR3 has 13 residues. In germline, CDR1 is SQVTM, CDR2 ANQGSEA. Trimming removed 0 bases from V and 1 base from J, with 6 bases in between. CDR3 nucleotides: TGCAGCGTTGAAGATGGATCGAACACTGAAGCTTTCTTT. This codes for CSVEDGSNTEAFF. The whole variable domain, remainder taken from reference TRBV29-1 and TRBJ1-1, is SAVISQKPSRDICQRGTSLTIQCQVDSQVTMMFWYRQQPGQSLTLIATANQGSEATYESGFVIDKFPISRPNLTFSTLTVSNMSPEDSSIYLCSVEDGSNTEAFFGQGTRLTVV.

On this clonotype itself: The junction departs from the called germline gene at one end, perhaps through a read error. J is TRBJ2-1 and V is TRBV7-7, with D perhaps matching TRBD1 or TRBD2 (5 bases each). Germline loops: CDR1 SSHAT, CDR2 FNYEAQ (reference sequence). The CDR3 contains 13 residues. In nucleotides, the CDR3 is TGTGCTAGCAGCAATACTAGGGGCAGTGAGCAGTTCTTC. It yields the protein CASSNTRGSEQFF.

This sequence joins TRBV28 and TRBJ2-1, with TRBD1 matching 8 bases. The CDR3 is 15 amino acids. Germline V gene sequence: CDR1 MDHEN, CDR2 SYDVKM. V dropped 8 bases and J dropped 2; count of bases not matched to a gene: 8. DNA for the CDR3: TGTGCCAGCTATAAACAGGGGGAACCCTACAATGAGCAGTTCTTC. It specifies CASYKQGEPYNEQFF.

This chain joins TRBV19 and TRBJ2-1; 9 bases agree with TRBD2. There are 14 residues in the CDR3. Germline assignment: CDR1 LNHDA and CDR2 SQIVND (reference sequence). Trimming took 7 bases from V and 7 from J; bases not matched to a gene: 8. The CDR3 DNA sequence: TGTGCCAGTAACGCGCTAGCGGGAAGTAATGAGCAGTTCTTC. As protein: CASNALAGSNEQFF.

This clonotype was detected only a few times. The chain combines TRBV18 with TRBJ1-5; unclear D gene. This CDR3 has 13 amino acids. Germline V gene sequence: CDR1 KGHSH, CDR2 LQKENI. V was shortened by 3 bases and J by 7 bases, with 10 bases between the two germline ends. The CDR3 sequence: CASSPGSEQPQHF. CDR3 nucleotides: TGTGCCAGCTCACCGGGGTCGGAACAGCCCCAGCATTTT.

This clonotype was counted between two and nine times. This chain links TRBV28 with TRBJ1-6; D may be TRBD1 (6 bases). Germline values: CDR1 MDHEN, CDR2 SYDVKM. The V gene lost 6 bases and the J gene lost 3 bases, with 9 bases spanning the gap. The CDR3 has 14 amino acids. The CDR3: CASSRGHYNSPLHF. The CDR3 DNA sequence: TGTGCCAGCAGCAGGGGTCACTATAATTCACCCCTCCACTTT.

The chain employs TRBV28 and TRBJ2-5; possible D gene TRBD1, 6 bases. This CDR3 has 13 residues. The germline CDR1 and CDR2 sequences are MDHEN and SYDVKM. Trimming took 6 bases from V and 4 from J, leaving 12 bases between them. The CDR3 coding sequence is TGTGCCAGCAGACCAGGGGTTGCAGAGACCCAGTACTTC. Amino acid sequence: CASRPGVAETQYF.

Only one count was recorded for this clonotype. This clone may be a read error of a much larger clone one base away. This rearrangement joins TRBV6-2 or TRBV6-3 to TRBJ1-5; unclear D gene. V shed 7 bases and J shed 4 bases, with 17 bases lying between them. The length of the CDR3 is 15 residues. The V gene's germline CDR1 is MNHEY and CDR2 SVGEGT. Here the CDR3 reads CASTKTAAPNQPQHF. CDR3 sequence (DNA): TGTGCCAGCACAAAGACCGCAGCGCCGAATCAGCCCCAGCATTTT.